This TCR beta chain came from a study of identical twins. A universal primer site came from template switching; cDNA carried unique molecular identifiers. TCRdb analysed the 5' RACE reads with MiXCR anew, one entry per CDR3 protein. The sample has around 95,000 distinct CDR3 sequences, 5.9% seen once; the top ten hold about 12%. The table lists this clonotype with many counts. Its antigen is unknown. General study results and limits: Insertions were reduced in abundant cord blood beta clonotypes but not in memory repertoires. Beta out-of-frame sequences displayed a weaker excess of sharing between twins. Researchers reported excess low generation probability among twin-shared out-of-frame alpha sequences.

This CDR3 contains 13 residues. Trimming removed 5 bases from V and 6 bases from J, with 8 bases in between. J is TRBJ1-6 and V is TRBV12-3 or TRBV12-4; D unclear. The clonotype was recovered from a woman aged 50 to 60 in good health. Material for sequencing was memory T cells sorted from blood. Here the CDR3 DNA reads TGTGCCAGCAGTGGAGGACCTAATTCACCCCTCCACTTT. The encoded protein is CASSGGPNSPLHF.